What follows describes a single T cell receptor beta chain. Antigen unknown. The ends were cut back, 0 bases at V and 4 bases at J, with 10 bases in the middle. CDR1 is SGHTA and CDR2 is FQGNSA in the germline V gene. The CDR3 runs 15 residues. Measured with immunoSEQ multiplex PCR; TCRdb has only the in-frame clones, and not every one. The top ten hold around 7.1% of the sample, which has 77,000 or so clones, roughly nine tenths seen once. These data come from a study of T cell responses to AZD1222 COVID-19 vaccine. Study findings and constraints: Nearly half of spike-specific TCRs reportedly target variant regions that are unmutated in the B.1.351 and B.1.1.7 variants. Samples come after the peak T cell response, not at day 14. Rises in breadth and depth of Spike-specific TCRs came after two AZD1222 doses.

The chain uses TRBV7-2 and TRBJ1-5; D not resolved. This TCR derives from an adult in good health. Sequenced material: peripheral blood, taken on day 0 of MenACWY control vaccination. The CDR3 nucleotides are TGTGCCAGCAGCTTAGCAGGATCCATTAATCAGCCCCAGCATTTT. It codes for CASSLAGSINQPQHF.